The 30 T cell receptor beta chains below all came from one sample that was sequenced in a study of shared clonotypes between healthy human individuals. This table comes from immunoSEQ multiplex PCR, and its TCRdb copy is limited to in-frame clones, with some not included. The sample holds roughly 530,000 clones, 90% to 96% seen once. Sequences were obtained from naive CD4+ T cells sorted from blood. Subset noted: CD45RA+ positively selected. The origin of the receptors is a woman in her 30s in good health.

This chain links TRBV7-9 with TRBJ1-3, with D unresolved. The CDR3 is made up of 13 amino acids. Trimming shortened V by 5 bases and J by 8 bases, and 13 bases separated the two germline ends. In germline, CDR1 is SEHNR, CDR2 FQNEAQ (reference sequence). The DNA of the CDR3 is TGTGCCAGCAGCCTCGACGCCTTCGACACCATATATTTT. Translation: CASSLDAFDTIYF. Supplemented by reference TRBV7-9 and TRBJ1-3, the full variable domain reads DTGVSQNPRHKITKRGQNVTFRCDPISEHNRLYWYRQTLGQGPEFLTYFQNEAQLEKSRLLSDRFSAERPKGSFSTLEIQRTEQGDSAMYLCASSLDAFDTIYFGEGSWLTVV.

The chain combines TRBV15 with TRBJ1-4; weak D call: TRBD1 (6 bases). The CDR3 spans 14 residues. Germline CDR1 and CDR2: LNHNV and YYDKDF (reference sequence). Deletions cut 9 bases from V and 7 bases from J, with 18 bases between. The CDR3 is CATTRGGTTEKLFF. The DNA of the CDR3 is TGTGCCACGACTCGTGGGGGGACAACTGAAAAACTGTTTTTT.

The chain recombines TRBV9 with TRBJ2-2; 8 bases align to TRBD2. The germline V gene has CDR1 SGDLS and CDR2 YYNGEE. The CDR3 spans 17 residues. With 4 bases clipped from V and 5 bases from J, the junction kept 13 bases outside the gene matches. CDR3 protein: CASSTEEVAGRTGELFF. The CDR3 DNA reads as TGTGCCAGCAGCACAGAGGAGGTAGCGGGGAGGACCGGGGAGCTGTTTTTT.

The V call is TRBV11-2, the J call TRBJ2-1; TRBD2 agrees at 11 bases. The CDR3 has 16 residues. V lost 1 base to trimming and J lost 8 bases; unmatched junction nucleotides: 7. Germline V gene data show CDR1 as SGHAT and CDR2 as FQNNGV. CDR3 nucleotide sequence: TGTGCCAGCAGCTTAGCTGGTAGCGGGAGGGCATATGAGCAGTTCTTC. Translation gives CASSLAGSGRAYEQFF. Full variable domain (outside the CDR3, taken from reference TRBV11-2 and TRBJ2-1): EAGVAQSPRYKIIEKRQSVAFWCNPISGHATLYWYQQILGQGPKLLIQFQNNGVVDDSQLPKDRFSAERLKGVDSTLKIQPAKLEDSAVYLCASSLAGSGRAYEQFFGPGTRLTVL.

This chain joins TRBV7-9 and TRBJ2-7; TRBD2 matches at 12 bases. The germline V gene has CDR1 SEHNR and CDR2 FQNEAQ (reference sequence). The CDR3 spans 19 residues. Unmatched junction bases numbered 18, after V lost 7 bases and J lost 2 bases. CDR3 residues: CASTPARGLAGWIAYEQYF. CDR3 nucleotides: TGTGCCAGCACCCCGGCCCGAGGACTAGCGGGGTGGATAGCCTACGAGCAGTACTTC.

J is TRBJ1-1 and V is TRBV25-1; perhaps TRBD1 as D (6 bases). The V gene lost 1 base and the J gene lost 1 base, with 16 bases spanning the gap. The germline V gene encodes CDR1 MGHDK and CDR2 SYGVNS. CDR3 length: 17 residues. The CDR3 reads CASSESLGGVWNTEAFF. CDR3 DNA: TGTGCCAGCAGTGAATCCTTAGGGGGGGTCTGGAACACTGAAGCTTTCTTT.

The chain links TRBV28 to TRBJ2-7; TRBD1 agrees at 7 bases. The CDR3 sequence is 15 residues long. Trimming at V came to 5 bases and at J to 1 base, leaving 8 bases not matched to a gene. Looked up from germline, CDR1 is MDHEN and CDR2 is SYDVKM. Here the CDR3 reads CASSETGVRSYEQYF. Written as DNA, the CDR3 is TGTGCCAGCAGTGAAACAGGGGTTAGGTCCTACGAGCAGTACTTC.

V gene TRBV15 combines with J gene TRBJ1-3; tentatively, D is TRBD1 (5 bases). Trimming removed 0 bases at V and 2 bases at J, with 8 bases between. The germline gives CDR1 LNHNV, CDR2 YYDKDF (reference sequence). This CDR3 region has 15 residues. CDR3 sequence (DNA): TGTGCCACCAGCAGAGACCAGGGCGCTGGAAACACCATATATTTT. Translation gives CATSRDQGAGNTIYF. The full variable domain, in which reference TRBV15 and TRBJ1-3 provide the parts outside the CDR3, is DAMVIQNPRYQVTQFGKPVTLSCSQTLNHNVMYWYQQKSSQAPKLLFHYYDKDFNNEADTPDNFQSRRPNTSFCFLDIRSPGLGDTAMYLCATSRDQGAGNTIYFGEGSWLTVV.

V and J are TRBV18 and TRBJ1-4; 7 positions match TRBD1. CDR3 length equals 17 residues. The J segment lost 6 bases and the V segment lost 3 bases, leaving 13 bases of the junction unmatched. The germline V gene has CDR1 KGHSH and CDR2 LQKENI. CDR3 DNA sequence: TGTGCCAGCTCACCGATGGAACAGGGGTGGCTAGATGAAAAACTGTTTTTT. Protein product: CASSPMEQGWLDEKLFF. The full variable domain, its missing parts supplied by reference TRBV18 and TRBJ1-4, is NAGVMQNPRHLVRRRGQEARLRCSPMKGHSHVYWYRQLPEEGLKFMVYLQKENIIDESGMPKERFSAEFPKEGPSILRIQQVVRGDSAAYFCASSPMEQGWLDEKLFFGSGTQLSVL.

The rearrangement joins TRBV28 to TRBJ2-7; 9 bases are a match to TRBD1. The trim removed 6 bases at V and 4 bases at J, leaving 13 bases unmatched. Germline V CDR1 and CDR2: MDHEN, SYDVKM. The CDR3 runs 16 residues. The chain's CDR3 is CASSRFPPGQGYEQYF. The CDR3 nucleotides read TGTGCCAGCAGCCGTTTTCCCCCGGGACAGGGTTACGAGCAGTACTTC. Using reference TRBV28 and TRBJ2-7 for the parts outside the CDR3, the full variable domain is DVKVTQSSRYLVKRTGEKVFLECVQDMDHENMFWYRQDPGLGLRLIYFSYDVKMKEKGDIPEGYSVSREKKERFSLILESASTNQTSMYLCASSRFPPGQGYEQYFGPGTRLTVT.

V and J are TRBV19 and TRBJ1-2; D is unresolved. The V gene lost 6 bases and the J gene lost 10 bases, with 24 bases spanning the gap. The germline CDR1 and CDR2 sequences are LNHDA and SQIVND (reference sequence). CDR3 length: 15 residues. CDR3 bases: TGTGCCAGTAGGCCCCCCCCCTCCAGGAATTTGGTCTACACCTTC. This gives the protein CASRPPPSRNLVYTF.

This chain links TRBV25-1 with TRBJ2-6; D is uncertain. CDR1 is MGHDK and CDR2 is SYGVNS in the germline V gene. The CDR3 runs to 15 residues. V shed 3 bases and J shed 1 base, with 7 bases lying between them. The CDR3 nucleotides are TGTGCCAGCAGTGAGCTGAGATCTGGGGCCAACGTCCTGACTTTC. It is translated as CASSELRSGANVLTF.

In this sample, this clone turned up a few times. This chain links TRBV5-4 with TRBJ2-2; 10 bases are a match to TRBD2. In germline, CDR1 is SGHNT, CDR2 YYREEE (reference sequence). The CDR3 has 15 residues. With 6 bases clipped from V and 4 bases from J, the junction kept 6 bases outside the gene matches. CDR3 nucleotide sequence: TGTGCCAGCACCCCAACTAGCGGGGTCACCGGGGAGCTGTTTTTT. Its translation is CASTPTSGVTGELFF.

This clone was found once. This sequence joins TRBV28 and TRBJ2-4; TRBD2 is a possible D gene (6 bases). The V and J ends lost 3 bases and 6 bases respectively, with 15 bases between them. This CDR3 is 15 amino acids long. Germline V CDR1 and CDR2: MDHEN, SYDVKM. The CDR3 spells CASSFTGGGVNIQYF. In DNA, the CDR3 is TGTGCCAGCAGTTTTACCGGAGGAGGGGTAAACATTCAGTACTTC.

The chain uses TRBV7-9 and TRBJ2-1; the D gene is possibly TRBD1 (5 bases). Deletions cut 1 base from V and 2 bases from J, with 9 bases between. Germline-derived CDR1 and CDR2 are SEHNR and FQNEAQ (reference sequence). CDR3 length: 15 residues. The CDR3, as DNA: TGTGCCAGCAGCTTAGAGGGGTTCCCCTACAATGAGCAGTTCTTC. This gives the protein CASSLEGFPYNEQFF.

The chain carries TRBV28 and TRBJ2-5; D may be TRBD1 (5 bases). Trimming took 4 bases from V and 7 from J, leaving 19 bases between them. CDR3 length equals 15 residues. CDR1 and CDR2 from the germline V gene are MDHEN and SYDVKM. The CDR3 region is CASSYLMRYDRTQYF. The CDR3 nucleotides are TGTGCCAGCAGTTACCTTATGCGATATGACAGGACCCAGTACTTC.

Notes on this clone: The sample carries other DNA sequences with the same CDR3. This chain connects TRBV5-1 to TRBJ2-7, with D uncertain. Trimming removed 4 bases at V and 4 bases at J, with 6 bases between. The CDR3 loop spans 11 amino acids. The germline gives CDR1 SGHRS, CDR2 YFSETQ. CDR3 DNA sequence: TGCGCCAGCAGCCTGGATTACGAGCAGTACTTC. Protein sequence: CASSLDYEQYF.

The V and J genes are TRBV4-1 and TRBJ2-7, with 8 bases matching TRBD2. CDR1 and CDR2 (germline): MGHRA, YSYEKL. J was trimmed by 5 bases and V by 3 bases; bases with no gene match: 9. The CDR3 runs to 15 residues. The CDR3 loop reads CASSQPGTRDHEQYF. For the CDR3, the DNA is TGCGCCAGCAGCCAGCCCGGGACTAGAGACCACGAGCAGTACTTC.

The chain joins TRBV18 to TRBJ1-2; a possible D gene is TRBD1 (5 bases). V lost 3 bases and J 7 bases, leaving 9 bases between the germline ends. In germline, CDR1 is KGHSH, CDR2 LQKENI. This CDR3 is 12 amino acids long. CDR3 amino acids: CASSPTGSGYTF. CDR3 bases: TGTGCCAGCTCACCCACAGGATCTGGCTACACCTTC.

The gene calls are TRBV9 and TRBJ2-2, with TRBD1 as a possible D gene (5 bases). The germline CDR1 and CDR2 sequences are SGDLS and YYNGEE. The CDR3 contains 16 residues. V lost 4 bases and J lost 5, with 18 bases in between. The CDR3 loop is CASSPRAHRQTGELFF. The CDR3 DNA reads TGTGCCAGCAGCCCCAGAGCCCACCGACAGACCGGGGAGCTGTTTTTT.

This chain links TRBV27 with TRBJ2-1; D possibly corresponds to TRBD2 (6 bases). From germline, CDR1 is MNHEY and CDR2 SMNVEV (reference sequence). The CDR3 spans 11 residues. V dropped 8 bases and J dropped 10 bases, with 12 bases sitting between them. CDR3 nucleotides: TGTGCCAGCGGGGGGTCTATCGAGCAGTTCTTC. It encodes CASGGSIEQFF.

This chain uses TRBV18 with TRBJ2-7, with D perhaps being TRBD1 or TRBD2 (5 bases each). This CDR3 is built from 16 residues. Per germline, CDR1 KGHSH and CDR2 LQKENI. V was pared by 1 base and J by 5 bases, with 18 bases between. For the CDR3, the DNA is TGTGCCAGCTCACCACATCCACCGGGGCAGGGCCACGAGCAGTACTTC. This sequence encodes CASSPHPPGQGHEQYF.

V and J are TRBV6-1 and TRBJ1-1; D perhaps matches TRBD1 (5 bases). This CDR3 has 13 residues. Germline V gives CDR1 MNHNS, CDR2 SASEGT. Trimming pared 7 bases from V and 0 bases from J, leaving 9 bases between. Here the CDR3 reads CASIQVLNTEAFF. The CDR3 nucleotides read TGTGCCAGCATACAGGTTTTGAACACTGAAGCTTTCTTT.

This clone showed up just once. This chain links TRBV27 with TRBJ2-7; 8 nucleotides align to TRBD1. After removal of 6 bases from V and 1 base from J, the junction contained 2 bases not matched to a gene. The germline CDR1 and CDR2 sequences are MNHEY and SMNVEV (reference sequence). This CDR3 has 13 residues. The CDR3 nucleotides read TGTGCCAGCAGCCGGACAGGGTCCTACGAGCAGTACTTC. This gives the protein CASSRTGSYEQYF.

This clone showed up just once. The V call is TRBV5-8, the J call TRBJ2-2; possibly TRBD1 for D (6 bases). This CDR3 spans 18 amino acids. From germline, CDR1 is SGHTS and CDR2 YDEGEE. The V end lost 0 bases, the J end lost 0 bases, and 15 bases lay between the germline ends. CDR3: CASSLDRAPPTNTGELFF. Here the CDR3 DNA reads TGTGCCAGCAGCTTGGACAGGGCCCCACCCACGAACACCGGGGAGCTGTTTTTT. Together with reference TRBV5-8 and TRBJ2-2, the CDR3 gives the full variable domain: EAGVTQSPTHLIKTRGQQATLRCSPISGHTSVYWYQQALGLGLQFLLWYDEGEERNRGNFPPRFSGRQFPNYSSELNVNALELEDSALYLCASSLDRAPPTNTGELFFGEGSRLTVL.

The V call is TRBV6-6, the J call TRBJ1-1; 7 bases match TRBD1. Germline assignment: CDR1 MNHNY and CDR2 SVGAGI (reference sequence). The CDR3 runs 12 residues. With V trimmed by 8 bases and J by 4 bases, 4 bases remained unmatched. CDR3 DNA sequence: TGTGCCAGCGGCAGGGGGTGCACTGAAGCTTTCTTT. It translates to CASGRGCTEAFF.

V gene TRBV5-1 combines with J gene TRBJ2-5; 8 positions match TRBD1. The CDR3 length is 12 residues. Per the germline V gene, CDR1 is SGHRS and CDR2 is YFSETQ. The J segment lost 5 bases and the V segment lost 7 bases, leaving 4 bases of the junction unmatched. DNA of the CDR3: TGCGCCAGCGGCCGGGACAGGGAGACCCAGTACTTC. Residues: CASGRDRETQYF.

This rearrangement joins TRBV30 to TRBJ2-7, with 8 nucleotides matching TRBD2. Per germline, CDR1 GTSNPN and CDR2 SVGIG (reference sequence). The CDR3 sequence is 14 residues long. V was pared by 2 bases and J by 2 bases, with 5 bases of the junction left unmatched. The CDR3 DNA reads TGTGCCTGGAGTCGAGGCGGGAGGACCTACGAGCAGTACTTC. Translation: CAWSRGGRTYEQYF.

This chain joins TRBV10-3 and TRBJ2-3; D gene unclear. The V and J ends lost 5 bases and 0 bases respectively, with 6 bases between them. Germline values: CDR1 ENHRY, CDR2 SYGVKD. CDR3 size: 13 residues. CDR3 sequence: CAISHFSTDTQYF. CDR3 coding DNA: TGTGCCATCAGTCATTTTAGCACAGATACGCAGTATTTT.

The V and J genes are TRBV7-9 and TRBJ2-7, with a possible D match to TRBD2 (6 bases). This CDR3 has 14 residues. V lost 5 bases and J 2 bases, leaving 13 bases between the germline ends. Germline V lookup: CDR1 SEHNR, CDR2 FQNEAQ (reference sequence). The CDR3 spells CASSPGGRTYEQYF. The CDR3, as DNA: TGTGCCAGCAGCCCTGGGGGGAGAACCTACGAGCAGTACTTC.